The source of this T cell receptor (beta chain) is a study of T cells in Graves' hyperthyroidism and ophthalmopathy. Researchers took RNA transcripts and amplified the TCR beta CDR3 regions from them. Initially, a first-round RT-PCR of the TCR CDR3 employed the HTBI primer set. Via MiXCR, TCRdb re-called the multiplex PCR reads, giving one row per CDR3 protein. The sample lists 400,000 to 450,000 distinct CDR3 sequences; approximately 15% were seen once. Sequencing used blood. The clonotype was recovered from a man between 18 and 35 years old with Graves' ophthalmopathy.

Here the CDR3 DNA reads TGTGCCAGCACCGGGGGTTGGGACTATGGCTACACCTTC. Translating gives CASTGGWDYGYTF. V and J are TRBV6-1 and TRBJ1-2; a weak D match, TRBD1 (5 bases). Trimming shortened V by 7 bases and J by 3 bases, and 12 bases separated the two germline ends. Germline CDR1 MNHNS, CDR2 SASEGT. There are 13 residues in the CDR3.